The subject of this entry is one T cell receptor (beta chain). Its antigen is not identified. The sample is drawn from a study of T cell responses to AZD1222 COVID-19 vaccine. Study results and caveats: Most donors were white British, females outnumbered males, and clonal diversity was possibly underestimated. Only 5 or 6 individuals given AZD1222 were seropositive at baseline. None of the repertoires were sampled until the peak T cell response had passed.

This CDR3 region has 15 residues. V was pared by 0 bases and J by 3 bases, with 9 bases between. In germline, CDR1 is KGHDR, CDR2 SFDVKD. The table came from immunoSEQ multiplex PCR; TCRdb's copy has only in-frame clones and leaves some out. The repertoire has fewer than 200,000 clones, approximately 94% of them found once; the top ten carry 1.5% to 2%. V usage is TRBV24-1 and J usage is TRBJ2-3, with D possibly being TRBD2 (6 bases). The sample consisted of peripheral blood, taken 28 days after the second AZD1222 dose. The sequence was collected from an adult who received the AZD1222 COVID-19 vaccine. The CDR3: CATSDLSSGTDTQYF. In DNA, the CDR3 is TGTGCCACCAGTGATTTGTCCAGCGGGACAGATACGCAGTATTTT.